The source of this TCR beta chain is a study of PD-1 blockade in classical Hodgkin lymphoma. This table comes from immunoSEQ multiplex PCR, and its TCRdb copy is limited to in-frame clones, with some not included. The sample includes about 21,000 clones, around 68% of them seen just once. This clone was seen a few times. The CDR3 length is 13 residues. V was trimmed by 5 bases and J by 7 bases, leaving 14 bases between them. The germline V gene encodes CDR1 SNHLY and CDR2 FYNNEI. Time point noted: cycle 4 day 1 (C4D1), after six to seven weeks of nivolumab. No patient escaped relapse after autologous stem cell transplantation, and brentuximab vedotin exposure varied. Magnetic negative selection purified CD4+ T cells from thawed PBMCs.

The source was CD4+ T cells from blood, collected before the fourth cycle of nivolumab. V and J are TRBV2 and TRBJ1-2; maybe TRBD1 (5 bases). This clonotype was sampled from a human donor with classical Hodgkin lymphoma. CDR3: CASSLTTEGGYTF. DNA for the CDR3: TGTGCCAGCAGTCTAACGACAGAGGGTGGCTACACCTTC.